This TCR beta chain stems from a study of blood T cell repertoires in COVID-19. About the study: Samples came from the United States, Italy and Spain, spanning acute and convalescent COVID-19. PBMCs, B-cell-depleted T cells, or T cells were the source of the cDNA or gDNA that made up the material.

Germline V gene data show CDR1 as LGHDT and CDR2 as YNNKEL (reference sequence). The V gene end was trimmed by 6 bases and the J gene end by 6 bases; junction bases not matched to a gene: 8. This CDR3 contains 14 residues. In the authors' methods: Estimation of nucleated cell counts was performed using reference gene primer amplification. Here immunoSEQ multiplex PCR was the method, and the copy in TCRdb shows in-frame clones only, minus some. The DNA was the basis for D and trimming; V, J and clone size are from that table. This sample has roughly 64,000 clones; 70% to 90% occur once, and the top ten carry 3.2%.

Sequencing used peripheral blood. The rearrangement joins TRBV3-1 (or the pseudogene TRBV3-2) to TRBJ2-5, with TRBD1 matching 9 bases. The clonotype comes from a man aged 45-60 years with active COVID-19. In DNA form, the CDR3 reads TGTGCCAGCAGTATGGGACAGGGAAAAAAGACCCAGTACTTC. The encoded protein is CASSMGQGKKTQYF.